These T cell receptor beta chains were read from a single sample in a study of T-cell reconstitution after alpha-beta-depleted transplantation in children. TCRdb fed the PCR reads into MiXCR, producing one record per CDR3 protein. The sample has about 440,000 distinct CDR3 sequences; roughly 44% are singletons. Sequences were derived from PBMCs, sampled before TCRalphabeta/CD19-depleted stem cell transplant. These receptors came from a girl aged 2 to 10 with aplastic anemia, due to receive a stem cell transplant. Each CDR3 is given with its conserved first and last residue. The order of the fields is D gene, J gene, clone size, V gene, CDR3 protein, CDR3 DNA. D genes are given only for firm matches. Size tells how often a clone was seen (once, few, many) or the class of an expanded clone, and some rows leave it out.

D: TRBD2
J: TRBJ2-3
size: once
V: TRBV2
CDR3: CASSGTSRADTQYF
DNA: TGTGCCAGCAGTGGGACTAGCAGAGCCGATACGCAGTATTTT

D: TRBD2
J: TRBJ2-5
size: .
V: TRBV6-1
CDR3: CASRVAGAAGAQYF
DNA: TGTGCCAGCAGGGTAGCGGGGGCGGCCGGGGCCCAGTACTTC

D: .
J: TRBJ2-1
size: few
V: TRBV6-5
CDR3: CASSYGLYNEQFF
DNA: TGTGCCAGCAGTTACGGGCTCTACAATGAGCAGTTCTTC

D: .
J: TRBJ2-1
size: once
V: TRBV19
CDR3: CASRDRASSYNEQFF
DNA: TGTGCCAGTAGAGATAGGGCTAGCTCCTACAATGAGCAGTTCTTC

D: .
J: TRBJ1-1
size: few
V: TRBV5-1
CDR3: CASSLRGAPGEAFF
DNA: TGCGCCAGCAGCTTGAGGGGCGCTCCAGGTGAAGCTTTCTTT

D: TRBD1
J: TRBJ1-2
size: .
V: TRBV20-1
CDR3: CSARIRGRGYGYTF
DNA: TGCAGTGCTAGAATCAGGGGGCGCGGCTATGGCTACACCTTC

D: .
J: TRBJ2-7
size: .
V: TRBV29-1
CDR3: CRVEGGTDEQYF
DNA: TGCCGCGTTGAGGGGGGGACGGACGAGCAGTACTTC

D: .
J: TRBJ2-1
size: .
V: TRBV28
CDR3: CASESRNGQFF
DNA: TGTGCCAGCGAGAGTAGGAATGGGCAGTTCTTC

D: .
J: TRBJ2-5
size: once
V: TRBV29-1
CDR3: CSAAPSEETQYF
DNA: TGCAGCGCGGCTCCCTCGGAAGAGACCCAGTACTTC

D: TRBD2
J: TRBJ2-1
size: .
V: TRBV5-5
CDR3: CASSRRTSGILDNEQFF
DNA: TGTGCCAGCAGCCGAAGGACTAGCGGGATCTTGGACAATGAGCAGTTCTTC

D: .
J: TRBJ1-5
size: few
V: TRBV6-1
CDR3: CASSDLLREGQPQHF
DNA: TGTGCCAGCAGTGATCTCCTCAGGGAAGGCCAGCCCCAGCATTTT

D: .
J: TRBJ1-5
size: .
V: TRBV28
CDR3: CASRASPGWSSNQPQHF
DNA: TGTGCCAGCAGGGCCTCCCCGGGTTGGAGTAGCAATCAGCCCCAGCATTTT

D: .
J: TRBJ2-1
size: .
V: TRBV12-3/TRBV12-4
CDR3: CASSLRGPSLYNEQFF
DNA: TGTGCCAGCAGTTTGCGGGGACCCTCACTTTACAATGAGCAGTTCTTC

D: TRBD1
J: TRBJ2-1
size: few
V: TRBV4-1
CDR3: CASSRTGGSHEQFF
DNA: TGCGCCAGCAGCCGGACAGGGGGTTCACATGAGCAGTTCTTC

D: .
J: TRBJ2-1
size: .
V: TRBV5-1
CDR3: CASSFPGTSNEQFF
DNA: TGCGCCAGCAGCTTCCCGGGGACCAGCAATGAGCAGTTCTTC

D: .
J: TRBJ1-4
size: .
V: TRBV28
CDR3: CASSRLNRVGGEKLFF
DNA: TGTGCCAGCAGCCGCCTAAACAGGGTTGGGGGAGAAAAACTGTTTTTT

D: .
J: TRBJ1-5
size: many
V: TRBV12-3/TRBV12-4
CDR3: CASTGGLGHSNQPQHF
DNA: TGTGCCAGCACCGGGGGACTCGGACATAGCAATCAGCCCCAGCATTTT

D: .
J: TRBJ2-3
size: .
V: TRBV7-2
CDR3: CASSLSQAFRDTQYF
DNA: TGTGCCAGCAGCTTATCACAGGCCTTCCGAGATACGCAGTATTTT

D: TRBD1
J: TRBJ2-4
size: .
V: TRBV9
CDR3: CASSGDTGGRRNIQYF
DNA: TGTGCCAGCAGCGGGGATACAGGGGGCCGTAGAAACATTCAGTACTTC

D: .
J: TRBJ2-3
size: few
V: TRBV5-1
CDR3: CASSFRDPRTDTQYF
DNA: TGCGCCAGCAGCTTCCGGGACCCCAGGACAGATACGCAGTATTTT

D: .
J: TRBJ2-7
size: many
V: TRBV5-5
CDR3: CASSSQGGPYEQYF
DNA: TGTGCCAGCAGCTCCCAGGGGGGCCCCTACGAGCAGTACTTC

D: .
J: TRBJ1-3
size: .
V: TRBV28
CDR3: CASRITDIGGNTIYF
DNA: TGTGCCAGCAGGATAACTGACATCGGCGGAAACACCATATATTTT

D: TRBD1
J: TRBJ2-7
size: .
V: TRBV5-6
CDR3: CASSNRGRRLYEQYF
DNA: TGTGCCAGCAGCAATAGGGGGCGCCGACTCTACGAGCAGTACTTC

D: .
J: TRBJ2-2
size: .
V: TRBV5-1
CDR3: CASSLDGRPNTGELFF
DNA: TGCGCCAGCAGCTTGGATGGGAGGCCTAACACCGGGGAGCTGTTTTTT

D: .
J: TRBJ2-3
size: many
V: TRBV29-1
CDR3: CSVEVRQATDTQYF
DNA: TGCAGCGTTGAAGTGCGTCAGGCCACAGATACGCAGTATTTT

D: TRBD1
J: TRBJ2-7
size: once
V: TRBV20-1
CDR3: CSARAAGTGSYEQYF
DNA: TGCAGTGCTAGAGCGGCCGGGACAGGGTCCTACGAGCAGTACTTC